Below, 24 T cell receptor beta chains from the same sample are listed, as sequenced in a study of blood T cells in healthy people across ages (dated by TCRdb to between 2015 and 2017). Library preparation employed 5' RACE. These reads were obtained on an Illumina HiSeq 2500. The second PCR ran for about 6 to 11 cycles and used a J-beta primer mix along with a sample-barcoded 5' primer. The public sequencing data were trimmed at Q25 with fastp and processed into clonotypes with MiXCR by TCRdb, which kept only in-frame beta chains. Each CDR3 protein gets just one entry, which takes the most common genes and DNA from the rows behind it. Across this sample there are about 800,000 distinct CDR3 sequences, with around 25% seen only once. Under 4.5% of the sample belongs to the ten largest clones. This sample was shared with a second study, whose subject was T cells of mothers and their children.

Sequences were obtained from blood. The receptors here all came from a boy under 18 in good health.

The rearrangement links TRBV24-1 to TRBJ2-1, with D possibly being TRBD1 or TRBD2 (5 bases each). From germline, CDR1 is KGHDR and CDR2 SFDVKD. The CDR3 has 17 amino acids. Trimming pared 4 bases from V and 9 bases from J, leaving 24 bases between. CDR3 sequence reads: CATSDGFRDLRGTEQFF. The CDR3 bases are TGTGCCACCAGTGACGGGTTCCGGGACCTCCGGGGAACTGAGCAGTTCTTC.

This clonotype has just a few counts. Compared with germline, one end of the junction differs, possibly owing to a read error. This chain connects TRBV10-2 to TRBJ2-7; no reliable D call. CDR3 length: 13 residues. Looked up from germline, CDR1 is WSHSY and CDR2 is SAAADI. DNA for the CDR3: TGTGCCAGCAGTGACGGGTTTATCCACGAGCAGTACTTC. It encodes CASSDGFIHEQYF.

The chain has TRBV25-1 and TRBJ2-1; tentatively, D is TRBD2 (5 bases). This CDR3 region has 12 residues. Germline CDR1 is MGHDK and CDR2 is SYGVNS. The germline V and J ends were trimmed by 3 bases and 9 bases, with 9 bases remaining between them. CDR3 nucleotides: TGTGCCAGCAGTGATCCTAGCATTGAGCAGTTCTTC. Its protein product is CASSDPSIEQFF.

The chain couples TRBV11-2 to TRBJ1-2, with D perhaps matching TRBD1 (6 bases). This CDR3 has 16 residues. Germline values: CDR1 SGHAT, CDR2 FQNNGV. V was shortened by 6 bases and J by 2 bases, with 19 bases between the two germline ends. DNA for the CDR3: TGTGCCAGCAGTCATTGGACAGCTGAGTTAAACTATGGCTACACCTTC. It yields the protein CASSHWTAELNYGYTF.

This clonotype was found a few times. The chain employs TRBV27 and TRBJ2-1; 8 bases are a match to TRBD2. The CDR3 has 13 amino acids. Per the germline V gene, CDR1 is MNHEY and CDR2 is SMNVEV (reference sequence). V lost 5 bases, J lost 6 bases, and 3 bases stayed unmatched. CDR3 nucleotide sequence: TGTGCCAGCAGTGGACTAGCTGGCAATGAGCAGTTCTTC. Amino acids: CASSGLAGNEQFF.

V and J are TRBV6-2 or TRBV6-3 and TRBJ2-5; 8 positions agree with TRBD1. TRBJ2-1 matches the DNA end more closely, so the J call is doubtful. The CDR3 contains 14 residues. Germline V gene sequence: CDR1 MNHEY, CDR2 SVGEGT. CDR3 sequence (DNA): TGTGCCAGCAGTCATGGACAGGGTGCCTATGAGCAGTTCTTC. Amino acids: CASSHGQGAYEQFF.

The gene calls are TRBV5-1 and TRBJ1-2, with D possibly TRBD1 on 6 matching bases. The CDR3 extends over 14 amino acids. V dropped 0 bases and J dropped 5 bases, with 11 bases sitting between them. CDR1 and CDR2 (germline): SGHRS, YFSETQ. This chain's CDR3 is CASSLVAQGYGYTF. CDR3 nucleotides: TGCGCCAGCAGCTTGGTTGCACAGGGATATGGCTACACCTTC.

This clonotype was found many times. V is TRBV5-4 and J is TRBJ2-5, with D perhaps matching TRBD2 (5 bases). The V gene lost 2 bases and the J gene lost 3 bases, with 14 bases spanning the gap. The CDR3 covers 15 residues. CDR1 SGHNT and CDR2 YYREEE come from the germline V gene (reference sequence). The CDR3 DNA sequence: TGTGCCAGCAGCTTCGTGACCAGCGGTAAAGAGACCCAGTACTTC. Amino acid sequence: CASSFVTSGKETQYF.

The J gene is TRBJ2-7, the V gene TRBV5-1; no firm D call. There are 14 residues in the CDR3. Germline V gene sequence: CDR1 SGHRS, CDR2 YFSETQ. The V end lost 0 bases, the J end lost 0 bases, and 7 bases lay between the germline ends. The CDR3 spells CASSLDLISYEQYF. DNA for the CDR3: TGCGCCAGCAGCTTGGATTTGATCTCCTACGAGCAGTACTTC.

This clonotype was detected a few times. The rearrangement joins TRBV29-1 to TRBJ2-2; tentatively, D is TRBD2 (7 bases). This CDR3 is built from 14 residues. Trimming shortened V by 7 bases and J by 6 bases, and 18 bases separated the two germline ends. The germline CDR1 and CDR2 sequences are SQVTM and ANQGSEA. The CDR3: CSALGGVGAGELFF. The CDR3 region has the DNA TGCAGCGCCCTAGGGGGGGTTGGGGCCGGGGAGCTGTTTTTT.

This clonotype has a handful of counts. The chain has TRBV3-1 and TRBJ2-5, with D uncertain. V was pared by 1 base and J by 11 bases, with 20 bases between. CDR1 LGHDT and CDR2 YNNKEL come from the germline V gene (reference sequence). The CDR3 contains 15 residues. CDR3 sequence: CASSQARTPVYRQYF. The CDR3 bases are TGTGCCAGCAGCCAAGCTCGTACACCGGTCTATCGGCAGTACTTC.

This clonotype was recorded a few times. In DNA, the CDR3 is TGTGCCAGCAGTTACTCTACAGGGACGGGAAACATTCAGTACTTC. It encodes CASSYSTGTGNIQYF. The chain uses TRBV6-2 or TRBV6-3 and TRBJ2-4; a weak D match, TRBD1 (6 bases). Germline CDR1 MNHEY, CDR2 SVGEGT. The CDR3 sequence is 15 residues long. The germline V and J ends were trimmed by 0 bases and 6 bases, with 12 bases remaining between them.

A few counts support this clonotype. The chain joins TRBV7-2 to TRBJ2-7; D is unclear. Per the germline V gene, CDR1 is SGHTA and CDR2 is FQGNSA. V gave up 0 bases and J gave up 3 bases, with 6 bases separating them. This CDR3 spans 13 amino acids. In DNA form, the CDR3 reads TGTGCCAGCAGCTTAGCATTCGGCTACGAGCAGTACTTC. Encoded protein: CASSLAFGYEQYF.

The CDR3 DNA sequence: TGTGCCAGCAGCCAAGATTCGTCTTGGGCCAACGTCCTGACTTTC. Protein: CASSQDSSWANVLTF. The gene calls are TRBV3-1 and TRBJ2-6, with no clear D. The CDR3 is 15 residues long. V was clipped by 0 bases and J by 5 bases, with 8 bases between them. Germline CDR1 LGHDT, CDR2 YNNKEL (reference sequence).

The rearrangement uses TRBV9 and TRBJ1-1, with D possibly matching TRBD1 (5 bases). Germline V gives CDR1 SGDLS, CDR2 YYNGEE. V lost 4 bases and J 3 bases, leaving 13 bases between the germline ends. The CDR3 consists of 14 residues. In DNA, the CDR3 is TGTGCCAGCAGCTCTGACAGTGGCCACACTGAAGCTTTCTTT. It codes for CASSSDSGHTEAFF.

This clonotype has just a few counts. The rearrangement uses TRBV28 and TRBJ2-7, with 8 bases aligning to TRBD1. Germline loops: CDR1 MDHEN, CDR2 SYDVKM. This CDR3 has 14 amino acids. With V trimmed by 3 bases and J by 6 bases, 7 bases remained unmatched. In DNA form, the CDR3 reads TGTGCCAGCAGTTTGACGGGACAGGCCTCCGAGCAGTACTTC. This gives the protein CASSLTGQASEQYF.

The table lists this clonotype with a few counts. J is TRBJ1-3 and V is TRBV7-2; 7 bases align to TRBD1. Germline V gene data show CDR1 as SGHTA and CDR2 as FQGNSA. The CDR3 totals 14 residues. J was trimmed by 4 bases and V by 5 bases; bases with no gene match: 5. The CDR3 DNA follows: TGTGCCAGCAGCCCCAGGGGGGCGGGAAACACCATATATTTT. As protein: CASSPRGAGNTIYF.

V and J are TRBV10-3 and TRBJ2-5; D gene ambiguous. V gave up 2 bases and J gave up 5 bases, with 9 bases separating them. This CDR3 spans 13 amino acids. Germline V lookup: CDR1 ENHRY, CDR2 SYGVKD. The CDR3 DNA reads as TGTGCCATCAGTGAGAGGCCATTTGAGACCCAGTACTTC. As protein: CAISERPFETQYF.

This clonotype has more than one count but fewer than ten. The chain links TRBV28 to TRBJ2-1; 14 positions agree with TRBD2. The CDR3 contains 17 residues. Germline trimming cut 3 bases from V and 7 bases from J; bases unmatched to any gene: 8. Germline V lookup: CDR1 MDHEN, CDR2 SYDVKM. CDR3 loop: CASSFETSGGARNEQFF. CDR3 nucleotide sequence: TGTGCCAGCAGTTTTGAGACTAGCGGGGGGGCGAGAAATGAGCAGTTCTTC.

This clonotype came up a few times. The chain carries TRBV5-5 and TRBJ2-3, with D unclear. The CDR3 spans 13 residues. V was shortened by 2 bases and J by 1 base, with 5 bases between the two germline ends. Per germline, CDR1 SGHKS and CDR2 YYEKEE (reference sequence). The CDR3 nucleotides read TGTGCCAGCAGCTTCGGGCGCACAGATACGCAGTATTTT. Residues: CASSFGRTDTQYF.

The chain recombines TRBV12-3 or TRBV12-4 with TRBJ1-3; tentatively, D is TRBD1 (6 bases). This CDR3 region has 14 residues. V lost 4 bases and J 3 bases, leaving 10 bases between the germline ends. CDR3 in DNA: TGTGCCAGCAGTTCCAACAGGGTTGGAAACACCATATATTTT. Its translation: CASSSNRVGNTIYF.

This clonotype was picked up a small number of times. The V gene is TRBV6-5, the J gene TRBJ2-1; TRBD2 agrees at 9 bases. The ends lost 4 bases at V and 5 bases at J; junction bases unmatched: 9. The length of the CDR3 is 16 residues. Germline CDR1 and CDR2: MNHEY and SVGAGI. The CDR3 reads CASSSKGASGDNEQFF. The DNA for the CDR3 is TGTGCCAGCAGTTCCAAGGGGGCTAGCGGGGACAATGAGCAGTTCTTC.

In its sample, this clonotype was seen a few times. The rearrangement links TRBV7-3 to TRBJ2-1, with a possible D match to TRBD1 (6 bases). V shed 2 bases and J shed 7 bases, with 12 bases lying between them. There are 14 residues in the CDR3. Germline V gene lookup returns CDR1 SGHTA and CDR2 FQGTGA. As DNA, the CDR3 is TGTGCCAGCAGCTTAGAGGGGGTGGGGAATGAGCAGTTCTTC. This codes for CASSLEGVGNEQFF.

This clonotype was detected only a few times. This sequence joins TRBV29-1 and TRBJ1-1; perhaps TRBD1 as D (5 bases). The CDR3 loop spans 13 amino acids. Trimming left V 6 bases short and J 0 bases short, with 11 bases between. CDR1 and CDR2 (germline): SQVTM, ANQGSEA. CDR3 sequence: CSVVYRMNTEAFF. CDR3 bases: TGCAGCGTCGTTTACAGGATGAACACTGAAGCTTTCTTT.